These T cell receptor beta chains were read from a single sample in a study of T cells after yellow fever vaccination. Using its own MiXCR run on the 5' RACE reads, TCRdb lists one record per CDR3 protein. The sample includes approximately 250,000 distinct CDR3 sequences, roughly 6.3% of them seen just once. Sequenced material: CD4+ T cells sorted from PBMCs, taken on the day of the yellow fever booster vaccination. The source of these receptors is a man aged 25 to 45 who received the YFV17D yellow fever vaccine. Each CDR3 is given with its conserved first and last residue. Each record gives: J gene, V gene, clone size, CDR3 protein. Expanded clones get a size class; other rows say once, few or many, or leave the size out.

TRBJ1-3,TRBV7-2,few,CASRRDTGNTIYF
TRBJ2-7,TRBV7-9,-,CASSLNLQQYF
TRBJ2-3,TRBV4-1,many,CASRIGAGFADTQYF
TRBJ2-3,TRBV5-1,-,CASSRYRTGGTDTQYF
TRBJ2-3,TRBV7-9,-,CASSLAGTRRSHDTQYF
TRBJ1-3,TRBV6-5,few,CASSLRGDTIYF
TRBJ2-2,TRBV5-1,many,CASSLQGLFVTGELFF
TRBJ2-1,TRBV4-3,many,CASSLLREENEQFF
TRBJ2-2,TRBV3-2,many,CASSQAKLTGELFF
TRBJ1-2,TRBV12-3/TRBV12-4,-,CASRVDSNYGYTF
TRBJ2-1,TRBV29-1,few,CSVTLGSGKYNEQFF
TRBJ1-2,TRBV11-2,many,CASSSSGPYGYTF
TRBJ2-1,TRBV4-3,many,CASRSAGGDNEQFF
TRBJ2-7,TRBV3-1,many,CASSPPLGTSAYEQYF
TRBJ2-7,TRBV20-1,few,CSPFQGNEQYF
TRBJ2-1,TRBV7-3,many,CASSLSLAGGQQFF
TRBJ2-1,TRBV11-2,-,CASRSTGPPGGSYNEQFF
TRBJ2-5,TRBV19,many,CATKLAGVETQYF
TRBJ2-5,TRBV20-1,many,CSARDGGTTQETQYF
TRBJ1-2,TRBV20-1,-,CSARRQEGYTF
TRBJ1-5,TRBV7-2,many,CASSSRAGGNQPQHF
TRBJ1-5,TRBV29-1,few,CSARAGMNQPQHF
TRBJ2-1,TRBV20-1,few,CSARDQGLLMFF
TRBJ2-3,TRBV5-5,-,CASSLAGRGRDTQYF
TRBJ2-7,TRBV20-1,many,CSADARDTENSYEQYF
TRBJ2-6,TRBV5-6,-,CASSPRTSGRMSGANVLTF
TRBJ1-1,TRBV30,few,CAWKTGVEETEAFF
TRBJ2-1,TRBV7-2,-,CASRNSGRTYNEQFF
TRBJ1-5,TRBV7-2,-,CASSRDRGGNQPQHF
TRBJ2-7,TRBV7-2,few,CASSTQGVEYEQYF
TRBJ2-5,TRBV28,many,CASIPGGQETQYF
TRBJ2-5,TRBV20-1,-,CSAGTDRQLQETQYF
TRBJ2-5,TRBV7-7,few,CASSYGPIQETQYF
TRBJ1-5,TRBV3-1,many,CASSQTAYSNQPQHF
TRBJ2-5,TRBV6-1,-,CASTRTGSEIQETQYF
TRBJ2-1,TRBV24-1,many,CATSVHSGGWGGEQFF
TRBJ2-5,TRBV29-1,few,CSVAGQGETQYF
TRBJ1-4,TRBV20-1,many,CSAPIDRGEKLFF
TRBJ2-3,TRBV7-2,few,CASSLWGTDRTDTQYF
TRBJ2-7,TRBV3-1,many,CASSQAGFSGRAEQYF
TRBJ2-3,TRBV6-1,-,CASTWRRQGLTDTQYF
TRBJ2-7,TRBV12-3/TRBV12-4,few,CASTWTASYEQYF
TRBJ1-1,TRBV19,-,CASSTTRTEAFF
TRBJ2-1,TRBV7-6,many,CASSLISEVEQFF
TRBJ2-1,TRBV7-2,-,CASSLGPPNEQFF
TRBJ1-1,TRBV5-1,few,CASSVTPSPEAFF
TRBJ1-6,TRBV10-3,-,CAISDRDSPLHF
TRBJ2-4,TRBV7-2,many,CASSKYRARSDF